The 14 T cell receptor beta chains presented below share a single source sample, sequenced in a study of T cell repertoires in cytomegalovirus infection. TCRdb ran MiXCR on the reads and lists one entry per CDR3 protein. Of about 51,000 distinct CDR3 sequences detected, around 20% appear once; the ten largest clones hold about 25%. Their antigen targets remain unknown. This specimen was CD8+ T cells from cultured PBMCs, taken from culture after CMV antigen stimulation. These receptors originate from a human donor in good health (CMV status not recorded). Some clones in this sample may be carry-over from other donors' samples.

The V gene is TRBV19, the J gene TRBJ1-1; D is perhaps TRBD1 (5 bases). Trimming took off 5 bases at V and 0 bases at J, with 16 bases between the two ends. Germline values: CDR1 LNHDA, CDR2 SQIVND (reference sequence). The CDR3 length is 16 residues. CDR3 nucleotide sequence: TGTGCCAGTAGTTGGAGAGGGACTGGGGTGAACACTGAAGCTTTCTTT. Its translation is CASSWRGTGVNTEAFF.

This chain links TRBV7-8 with TRBJ1-1; D perhaps matches TRBD1 (5 bases). V lost 5 bases to trimming and J lost 11 bases, with 15 bases between them. CDR1 and CDR2 from the germline V gene are SGHVS and FQNEAQ. The CDR3 length is 12 residues. The CDR3 region is CASSLGGVGAFF. In DNA, the CDR3 is TGTGCCAGCAGCCTGGGGGGGGTGGGGGCTTTCTTT.

Only a few counts were recorded for this clonotype. CDR3 residues: CASSLTSDTGELFF. The CDR3 DNA reads as TGTGCCAGCAGCTTGACGTCGGACACCGGGGAGCTGTTTTTT. The rearrangement joins TRBV7-6 to TRBJ2-2; no clear D gene. Trimming took off 3 bases at V and 3 bases at J, with 8 bases between the two ends. The CDR3 has 14 residues. The germline CDR1 and CDR2 sequences are SGHVS and FNYEAQ.

The V gene is TRBV6-1, the J gene TRBJ2-1; 14 bases are a match to TRBD2. This CDR3 contains 18 residues. Trimming cost V 6 bases and J 2 bases; bases outside gene matches: 9. Germline V gives CDR1 MNHNS, CDR2 SASEGT. The CDR3 DNA follows: TGTGCCAGCAGAACCGGGACTAGCGGGAGCGGGACCTACAATGAGCAGTTCTTC. Encoded protein: CASRTGTSGSGTYNEQFF.

The chain employs TRBV7-2 and TRBJ2-7; TRBD2 matches at 12 bases. The germline V gene has CDR1 SGHTA and CDR2 FQGNSA. The CDR3 sequence is 15 residues long. After removal of 6 bases from V and 6 bases from J, the junction contained 9 bases not matched to a gene. CDR3 region: CASSTSGGSTREQYF. Written as DNA, the CDR3 is TGTGCCAGCAGTACTAGCGGGGGGTCCACCCGCGAGCAGTACTTC.

The chain couples TRBV5-1 to TRBJ2-1; TRBD1 agrees at 7 bases. The CDR3 is 15 amino acids. Germline CDR1 SGHRS, CDR2 YFSETQ. With 0 bases clipped from V and 9 bases from J, the junction kept 9 bases outside the gene matches. The CDR3 DNA reads TGCGCCAGCAGCTTGGATGGGACAGCCCGGGTTGAGCAGTTCTTC. It specifies CASSLDGTARVEQFF.

The rearrangement uses TRBV7-2 and TRBJ1-3; 7 nucleotides align to TRBD1. There are 15 residues in the CDR3. Germline loops: CDR1 SGHTA, CDR2 FQGNSA. Losses at the gene ends were 5 bases for V and 4 bases for J; bases not matched to a gene: 8. DNA for the CDR3: TGTGCCAGCAGCGCCTACAGGGGAACAGGAAACACCATATATTTT. Translating gives CASSAYRGTGNTIYF.

V is TRBV25-1 and J is TRBJ1-1; no clear D. This CDR3 contains 14 residues. CDR1 is MGHDK, CDR2 SYGVNS, per germline. Trimming removed 1 base from V and 7 bases from J, with 13 bases in between. The CDR3 is CASSEWGSSLEAFF. CDR3 DNA sequence: TGTGCCAGCAGTGAATGGGGAAGCTCCCTTGAAGCTTTCTTT.

This clonotype has just a few counts. The chain is built from TRBV6-5 and TRBJ2-1, with 8 bases lining up with TRBD2. V lost 3 bases, J lost 6 bases, and 7 bases stayed unmatched. Germline V gene sequence: CDR1 MNHEY, CDR2 SVGAGI. CDR3 size: 15 residues. CDR3 sequence: CASSYSGGAANEQFF. Here the CDR3 DNA reads TGTGCCAGCAGTTATTCGGGGGGGGCGGCCAATGAGCAGTTCTTC.

The V call is TRBV6-2 or TRBV6-3, the J call TRBJ2-7, with 9 nucleotides matching TRBD1. This CDR3 spans 14 amino acids. CDR1 and CDR2 (germline): MNHEY, SVGEGT. The ends lost 2 bases at V and 3 bases at J; junction bases unmatched: 2. This chain's CDR3 is CASSYTGGGYEQYF. The CDR3 DNA follows: TGTGCCAGCAGTTACACAGGGGGCGGCTACGAGCAGTACTTC.

V usage is TRBV27 and J usage is TRBJ1-6; D is possibly TRBD1 (5 bases). CDR3 length: 13 amino acids. The germline V gene encodes CDR1 MNHEY and CDR2 SMNVEV (reference sequence). V gave up 5 bases and J gave up 4 bases, with 6 bases separating them. In DNA, the CDR3 is TGTGCCAGCAGTGGGGGTTATAATTCACCCCTCCACTTT. Translating it yields CASSGGYNSPLHF.

The chain uses TRBV25-1 and TRBJ2-6; 9 nucleotides align to TRBD1. The CDR3 covers 16 residues. Germline CDR1 reads MGHDK; CDR2 reads SYGVNS. V lost 5 bases and J lost 2; bases outside the gene matches: 4. CDR3 DNA sequence: TGTGCCAGCAGTTCGGGACAGGGAGCTGGGGCCAACGTCCTGACTTTC. It yields the protein CASSSGQGAGANVLTF. Together with reference TRBV25-1 and TRBJ2-6, the CDR3 gives the full variable domain: EADIYQTPRYLVIGTGKKITLECSQTMGHDKMYWYQQDPGMELHLIHYSYGVNSTEKGDLSSESTVSRIRTEHFPLTLESARPSHTSQYLCASSSGQGAGANVLTFGAGSRLTVL.

This sequence joins TRBV20-1 and TRBJ2-7; D is unclear. Deletions cut 0 bases from V and 3 bases from J, with 6 bases between. Germline-derived CDR1 and CDR2 are DFQATT and SNEGSKA (reference sequence). The length of the CDR3 is 12 residues. The CDR3 nucleotides are TGCAGTGCTAGAGATAATGGCTACGAGCAGTACTTC. Its translation: CSARDNGYEQYF.

This clonotype was recorded many times. The rearrangement links TRBV6-2 or TRBV6-3 to TRBJ2-7; D remains unclear. In germline, CDR1 is MNHEY, CDR2 SVGEGT. The CDR3 loop spans 16 amino acids. V was clipped by 2 bases and J by 2 bases, with 16 bases between them. CDR3 DNA: TGTGCCAGCAGTTACGAAAGACTTACTGCCACCTACGAGCAGTACTTC. Its translation is CASSYERLTATYEQYF.